This T cell receptor beta chain originates from a study of blood T cell repertoires in COVID-19. Study details: The study drew acute and convalescent COVID-19 samples from the United States, Italy and Spain.

V lost 0 bases and J lost 8; bases outside the gene matches: 9. Germline loops: CDR1 SGHDN, CDR2 FVKESK. The CDR3 runs to 17 residues. The authors' processing: Amplification of reference gene primers was used by the study to estimate nucleated cell counts. TCRdb's copy holds only in-frame clones and misses some; the assay was immunoSEQ multiplex PCR. V and J calls and clone size are as listed in that table; D and trimming were resolved from the DNA. The table has nearly 40,000 clones, 75% to 90% seen once. Sequenced input: peripheral blood. The sequence derives from a man aged 45-65 years with active or convalescent COVID-19. The genes are TRBV14 and TRBJ1-6; 8 bases are shared with TRBD1. The chain's CDR3 is CASSQEFPGTGYSPLHF. The DNA of the CDR3 is TGTGCCAGCAGCCAAGAGTTCCCCGGGACAGGATATTCACCCCTCCACTTT.